This TCR beta chain was documented in a study of radiation and T cells in renal cell carcinoma. Profiled with immunoSEQ multiplex PCR; TCRdb holds only in-frame clones, not every one. The data show around 94,000 clones, around four fifths seen once. CDR1 and CDR2 (germline): KGHSH, LQKENI. Trimming removed 2 bases at V and 2 bases at J, with 13 bases between. This CDR3 is built from 15 residues. This sample's time point: blood 4 weeks post-SBRT, at nephrectomy. As for treatment: 15 Gy SBRT to primary tumor, nephrectomy 4 weeks later. This clone has only one observation. This chain connects TRBV18 to TRBJ2-7; D tentatively fits TRBD1 or TRBD2 (5 bases each). This sequence was found in a man aged 50-59 years with renal cell carcinoma. The input for sequencing was blood, taken from a patient whose treatment included radiotherapy and nephrectomy. As DNA, the CDR3 is TGTGCCAGCTCACCAGGGGGACGGTTGACCTACGAGCAGTACTTC. Translation gives CASSPGGRLTYEQYF.